The rows below give T cell receptor beta chains drawn from one sample of a study of shared clonotypes between healthy human individuals. Repertoires were generated with immunoSEQ multiplex PCR, while TCRdb's copy carries only in-frame clones and drops some. The sample has about 480,000 clones; approximately 79% are singletons. Sequenced input: PBMCs. The receptors stem from a woman between 35 and 50 years old in good health. Some clones in this sample may be carry-over from other donors' samples. CDR3s include the opening cysteine and the closing phenylalanine or tryptophan. D genes are given only for firm matches. Size is omitted from some rows. Given values are once, few, many or a class for expanded clones.

TRBV28	TRBD2	.	TRBJ2-7	TGTGCCAGCAGTCCTGGACTAGCGGGGGTATACGAGCAGTACTTC	CASSPGLAGVYEQYF
TRBV5-4	.	.	TRBJ2-3	TGTGCCAGCAGCTTGGAGTTTCTTAGCACAGATACGCAGTATTTT	CASSLEFLSTDTQYF
TRBV4-3	TRBD2	.	TRBJ2-3	TGCGCCAGCAGCCTTAGCGGGGCTAGCACAGATACGCAGTATTTT	CASSLSGASTDTQYF
TRBV19	TRBD1	.	TRBJ1-1	TGTGCCAGTAGAGACAGGGGGACGGGAACTGAAGCTTTCTTT	CASRDRGTGTEAFF
TRBV9	.	.	TRBJ2-2	TGTGCCAGCAGCGTAGGGTGGAGGTCGGCCGGGGAGCTGTTTTTT	CASSVGWRSAGELFF
TRBV7-2	.	.	TRBJ2-5	TGTGCCAGCAGCTCCGACAGAGAAGAGACCCAGTACTTC	CASSSDREETQYF
TRBV7-8	.	.	TRBJ1-5	TGTGCCAGCAGCTTAGGCCCGAGCAATCAGCCCCAGCATTTT	CASSLGPSNQPQHF
TRBV27	.	.	TRBJ1-5	TGTGCCAGCAGTTCCGACGGTCAGCCCCAGCATTTT	CASSSDGQPQHF
TRBV28	.	few	TRBJ2-1	TGTGCCAGTTACACCTGGGGGAGCTCCTACAATGAGCAGTTCTTC	CASYTWGSSYNEQFF
TRBV7-9	TRBD2	.	TRBJ2-7	TGTGCCAGCAGCTTTCCGGCAAGCGGGATAGAGTTGTACTTC	CASSFPASGIELYF
TRBV15	.	.	TRBJ1-4	TGTGCCACCAGCCTCGTCGGAGGGTCGTACTCCGGTAGAAAACTGTTTTTT	CATSLVGGSYSGRKLFF
TRBV27	TRBD2	.	TRBJ2-3	TGTGCCAGCAGACTAGCGGGAGGCACAGATACGCAGTATTTT	CASRLAGGTDTQYF
TRBV5-8	TRBD1	.	TRBJ2-7	TGTGCCAGCAGCTTGGCTAGGGGGCGCGAGCAGTACTTC	CASSLARGREQYF
TRBV6-6	.	once	TRBJ2-1	TGTGCCAGCAGTTTCCCCGATGGGGGTGAGCAGTTCTTC	CASSFPDGGEQFF
TRBV4-3	TRBD1	.	TRBJ2-1	TGCGCCAGCAGCCTTGACAGGGTCGCCTACAATGAGCAGTTCTTC	CASSLDRVAYNEQFF
TRBV28	TRBD1	.	TRBJ2-2	TGTGCCAGCAGACAGGGGGCCGGGGAGCTGTTTTTT	CASRQGAGELFF
TRBV19	TRBD1	.	TRBJ1-1	TGTGCCAGTAGTGGGGGGACAGGGGGCATAACTGAAGCTTTCTTT	CASSGGTGGITEAFF
TRBV2	.	.	TRBJ2-1	TGTGCCAGCAGCCGCCGGGCCCTAGGGCCCCACAATGAGCAGTTCTTC	CASSRRALGPHNEQFF
TRBV21-1	.	few	TRBJ2-1	TGTGCCAGCCCCCCGGGGCCTAGCGGGAGCCACTACAATGAGCAGTTCTTC	CASPPGPSGSHYNEQFF
TRBV23-1	.	.	TRBJ2-7	TGCGCCAGCAGTCAATCAGTACAGGGTACCGACTACGAGCAGTACTTC	CASSQSVQGTDYEQYF
TRBV10-3	.	.	TRBJ2-7	TGTGCCATCAGTGATGGGTACGAGCAGTACTTC	CAISDGYEQYF
TRBV7-2	TRBD1	.	TRBJ2-7	TGTGCCAGCAGCCAAGGACAGGGGGTCCCGCAGTACTTC	CASSQGQGVPQYF
TRBV9	.	.	TRBJ2-5	TGTGCCAGCAGCGTAGGCGTGATACAAGCACAAGAGACCCAGTACTTC	CASSVGVIQAQETQYF
TRBV4-2	.	.	TRBJ2-5	TGTGCCAGCAGCGTCCATGGGGGTGAGACCCAGTACTTC	CASSVHGGETQYF
TRBV28	.	.	TRBJ2-2	TGTGCCAGCACCCCACCTCCGGACTCTTACACCGGGGAGCTGTTTTTT	CASTPPPDSYTGELFF
TRBV4-2	.	.	TRBJ1-6	TGTGCCAGCAGCCACGGACAGAATTCACCCCTCCACTTT	CASSHGQNSPLHF
TRBV13	.	.	TRBJ2-7	TGTGCCAGCAGCTACGGAAGGGGGGGCTACGAGCAGTACTTC	CASSYGRGGYEQYF
TRBV29-1	.	few	TRBJ1-5	TGCAGCGTACGACTAGGGCAGGCCCAGCATTTT	CSVRLGQAQHF
TRBV2	.	once	TRBJ1-2	TGTGCCAGCAGTGACAGGGACTATGGCTACACCTTC	CASSDRDYGYTF
TRBV9	TRBD2	.	TRBJ2-2	TGTGCCAGCAGCGTCAGAGCGGGAGGGGGCACCGGGGAGCTGTTTTTT	CASSVRAGGGTGELFF
TRBV11-2	.	many	TRBJ2-5	TGTGCCAGCAGCTTATCTCTTGGGGAACAAGAGACCCAGTACTTC	CASSLSLGEQETQYF
TRBV30	.	once	TRBJ2-5	TGTGCCTGGAAGGACAGCCAAGAGACCCAGTACTTC	CAWKDSQETQYF
TRBV10-2	.	.	TRBJ2-7	TGCGCCAGCAGCCTTTCCTTGACTGAGAGTGAGCAGTACTTC	CASSLSLTESEQYF
TRBV29-1	.	once	TRBJ2-7	TGCAGCGTTGTAACAGGCTCCCACTACGAGCAGTACTTC	CSVVTGSHYEQYF
TRBV6-5	.	.	TRBJ2-7	TGTGCCAGCAGTTACTCCGGGGGAGCAGTTTACGAGCAGTACTTC	CASSYSGGAVYEQYF
TRBV20-1	TRBD2	.	TRBJ2-5	TGCAGTGCTGGGACTAGCGGGGGGCTGTACTTC	CSAGTSGGLYF
TRBV2	.	.	TRBJ1-1	TGTGCCAGCAGATCCACCTTGGGTTCTCTAGCTTTCTTT	CASRSTLGSLAFF
TRBV7-8	TRBD1	few	TRBJ1-4	TGTGCCAGCAGCCTACGGACAGGGGGCAGAGGATATGAAAAACTGTTTTTT	CASSLRTGGRGYEKLFF
TRBV30	.	.	TRBJ1-1	TGTGCCTGGAGGCCTGCGGGGGATTCCACTGAAGCTTTCTTT	CAWRPAGDSTEAFF
TRBV7-9	.	.	TRBJ2-1	TGTGCCAGCTTCGAGACCGCAACCCGAGGCGATGAGCAGTTCTTC	CASFETATRGDEQFF
TRBV7-2	TRBD2	once	TRBJ2-1	TGTGCCAGCACTAGCGGGAGGGCCGTTAATACTCAGTTCTTC	CASTSGRAVNTQFF
TRBV2	.	.	TRBJ1-1	TGTGCCAGCAGTGGCGAAGGAGGGGGCACTGAAGCTTTCTTT	CASSGEGGGTEAFF
TRBV10-2	.	.	TRBJ2-7	TGCGCCAGCAGTGGGGACTCGGGTACCTACGAGCAGTACTTC	CASSGDSGTYEQYF
TRBV29-1	TRBD1	.	TRBJ1-1	TGCAGCGTTTCGTACAGGGGGCGGTGGAACACTGAAGCTTTCTTT	CSVSYRGRWNTEAFF
TRBV9	.	.	TRBJ2-5	TGTGCCAGCAGCGTAGGACCGGGACTCACGGAGACCCAGTACTTC	CASSVGPGLTETQYF